The rows below give T cell receptor beta chains drawn from one sample of a study of PD-1 blockade in classical Hodgkin lymphoma. Generated by immunoSEQ multiplex PCR, the TCRdb table keeps only in-frame clones and is missing some. Seen here are roughly 100,000 clones, 89% observed once, and the top ten hold under 20%. The sample in question was peripheral blood mononuclear cells (PBMCs), obtained before the fourth cycle of nivolumab. The source is a human donor with classical Hodgkin lymphoma. The CDR3 runs from the conserved cysteine through the conserved F or W. The D gene is left open where the match is weak. Size tells how often a clone was seen (once, few, many) or the class of an expanded clone, and some rows leave it out.

TRBJ2-7,-,-,TRBV11-2,CASSLGRGAYEQYF,TGTGCCAGCAGCTTAGGCCGCGGAGCCTACGAGCAGTACTTC
TRBJ2-6,few,-,TRBV19,CASSFSGTAYSGANVLTF,TGTGCCAGTAGTTTCTCCGGGACCGCCTACTCTGGGGCCAACGTCCTGACTTTC
TRBJ1-1,-,-,TRBV2,CASSTKDDTEAFF,TGTGCCAGCAGCACCAAGGATGACACTGAAGCTTTCTTT
TRBJ2-1,-,TRBD1,TRBV2,CASGVRDRGPARSYNEQFF,TGTGCCAGCGGAGTCCGGGACAGGGGGCCCGCCCGGTCCTACAATGAGCAGTTCTTC
TRBJ2-2,-,TRBD2,TRBV5-1,CASSLDGSGRGSTGELFF,TGCGCCAGCAGCTTGGATGGTAGCGGGAGAGGAAGTACCGGGGAGCTGTTTTTT
TRBJ2-2,-,-,TRBV30,CAWSAEGTGELFF,TGTGCCTGGAGTGCCGAAGGAACCGGGGAGCTGTTTTTT
TRBJ2-6,-,-,TRBV6-1,CASSERGLGYTGANVLTF,TGTGCCAGCAGTGAACGAGGGCTTGGGTATACGGGGGCCAACGTCCTGACTTTC
TRBJ2-7,-,-,TRBV27,CASSLSSRAPQSEQYF,TGTGCCAGCAGTTTATCGTCCCGGGCCCCCCAGAGCGAGCAGTACTTC
TRBJ2-1,-,-,TRBV5-1,CASSLAATSPKLNEQFF,TGCGCCAGCAGCTTGGCCGCAACTAGCCCAAAATTAAATGAGCAGTTCTTC
TRBJ2-5,-,-,TRBV4-1,CASSHRGEETQYF,TGCGCCAGCAGCCATCGGGGTGAGGAGACCCAGTACTTC
TRBJ2-7,-,TRBD1,TRBV6-5,CASSRGTGGAYEQYF,TGTGCCAGCAGTCGAGGGACAGGGGGTGCCTACGAGCAGTACTTC
TRBJ1-2,-,-,TRBV29-1,CSVEDLVNPLYGYTF,TGCAGCGTTGAAGATCTGGTTAACCCCCTCTATGGCTACACCTTC
TRBJ1-3,-,-,TRBV4-1,CASSHLTGSHSGNTIYF,TGCGCCAGCAGCCACCTTACGGGCTCCCACTCTGGAAACACCATATATTTT
TRBJ2-7,-,-,TRBV7-9,CASSSAYEQYF,TGTGCCAGCAGCTCGGCCTACGAGCAGTACTTC
TRBJ2-7,-,TRBD1,TRBV27,CASSFPDRVHEQYF,TGTGCCAGCAGTTTCCCCGACAGGGTCCACGAGCAGTACTTC
TRBJ2-2,-,TRBD1,TRBV10-3,CAIRGQGATGELFF,TGTGCCATCAGAGGACAGGGCGCAACCGGGGAGCTGTTTTTT
TRBJ2-1,-,TRBD2,TRBV13,CASSFLAGPNEQFF,TGTGCCAGCAGCTTTCTAGCGGGACCGAATGAGCAGTTCTTC
TRBJ2-1,once,TRBD2,TRBV18,CASSLASGRLNEQFF,TGTGCCAGCTCTCTAGCTAGCGGGAGACTCAATGAGCAGTTCTTC
TRBJ2-7,-,-,TRBV2,CASSERGYSASYEQYF,TGTGCCAGCAGTGAGAGAGGTTATTCAGCCTCCTACGAGCAGTACTTC
TRBJ2-7,-,TRBD2,TRBV11-2,CASSSGWGTSGMNYEQYF,TGTGCCAGCAGCTCGGGATGGGGGACTAGCGGGATGAACTACGAGCAGTACTTC
TRBJ2-7,-,-,TRBV18,CASSLGLYEQYF,TGTGCCAGCTCACTCGGACTGTACGAGCAGTACTTC
TRBJ1-1,once,-,TRBV5-1,CASSLPGGTAEAFF,TGCGCCAGCAGCTTGCCTGGGGGGACGGCTGAAGCTTTCTTT
TRBJ1-1,-,-,TRBV6-1,CASDRGGLVTEAFF,TGTGCCAGCGATAGGGGGGGGCTGGTCACTGAAGCTTTCTTT
TRBJ2-2,-,TRBD2,TRBV19,CASTRSGRGTGELFF,TGTGCCAGTACCCGCAGCGGGAGGGGCACCGGGGAGCTGTTTTTT
TRBJ2-3,once,-,TRBV5-1,CASSLVGGVDTQYF,TGCGCCAGCAGCTTGGTCGGGGGAGTAGATACGCAGTATTTT
TRBJ2-3,-,-,TRBV27,CASRDGNRFRTDTQYF,TGTGCCAGCAGGGATGGGAACAGATTTAGGACAGATACGCAGTATTTT
TRBJ2-1,-,TRBD2,TRBV7-2,CASSLAGGLNEQFF,TGTGCCAGCAGCTTAGCGGGAGGGCTGAATGAGCAGTTCTTC
TRBJ2-7,-,-,TRBV5-1,CASSQGSYEQYF,TGCGCCAGCAGCCAGGGCTCCTACGAGCAGTACTTC
TRBJ2-3,few,TRBD1,TRBV5-1,CASSTSGGDTDTQYF,TGCGCCAGCAGCACATCAGGGGGAGACACAGATACGCAGTATTTT
TRBJ2-6,-,-,TRBV5-6,CASSSLPGANVLTF,TGTGCCAGCAGCTCTTTACCTGGGGCCAACGTCCTGACTTTC
TRBJ2-1,-,-,TRBV19,CASSIGNIEQFF,TGTGCCAGTAGTATCGGGAACATTGAGCAGTTCTTC
TRBJ2-5,-,-,TRBV19,CASSIGGTGETQYF,TGTGCCAGTAGTATAGGGGGGACCGGGGAGACCCAGTACTTC
TRBJ1-1,-,-,TRBV5-1,CASSLDAAETEAFF,TGCGCCAGCAGCTTGGACGCAGCGGAAACTGAAGCTTTCTTT
TRBJ1-3,-,-,TRBV28,CASRLRGTGNTIYF,TGTGCCAGCAGGTTAAGGGGGACTGGAAACACCATATATTTT
TRBJ2-2,-,TRBD2,TRBV13,CASSFYGTSEEGELFF,TGTGCCAGCAGCTTTTATGGGACTAGCGAAGAGGGGGAGCTGTTTTTT
TRBJ2-5,-,-,TRBV6-1,CASRGGRFPQETQYF,TGTGCCAGCAGGGGTGGGCGTTTCCCTCAAGAGACCCAGTACTTC
TRBJ1-3,-,TRBD1,TRBV28,CASSSGQAGNTIYF,TGTGCCAGCAGTTCCGGACAGGCTGGAAACACCATATATTTT
TRBJ1-1,-,-,TRBV6-4,CASSGLVGEAFF,TGTGCCAGCAGTGGTTTGGTCGGTGAAGCTTTCTTT
TRBJ1-2,-,-,TRBV4-3,CASSQDWQDLYGYTF,TGCGCCAGCAGCCAAGATTGGCAGGACCTCTATGGCTACACCTTC
TRBJ2-3,-,TRBD2,TRBV15,CATTPGGGLITDTQYF,TGTGCCACCACACCCGGGGGGGGGTTGATCACAGATACGCAGTATTTT
TRBJ2-2,-,-,TRBV4-3,CASSQEDSLAGELFF,TGCGCCAGCAGCCAAGAAGATAGCCTGGCCGGGGAGCTGTTTTTT
TRBJ1-2,once,-,TRBV4-3,CASSQDWATANYGYTF,TGCGCCAGCAGCCAAGATTGGGCTACGGCTAACTATGGCTACACCTTC
TRBJ2-1,once,TRBD2,TRBV29-1,CSAITSGSSSSSYNEQFF,TGCAGCGCAATTACTAGCGGGAGCTCCTCTAGCTCCTACAATGAGCAGTTCTTC
TRBJ2-2,-,-,TRBV2,CASDGVRAGELFF,TGTGCCAGCGATGGGGTGAGGGCCGGGGAGCTGTTTTTT
TRBJ1-1,-,TRBD1,TRBV7-9,CASSLTGIMNTEAFF,TGTGCCAGCAGCCTGACAGGGATCATGAACACTGAAGCTTTCTTT
TRBJ1-2,-,-,TRBV23-1,CASSHPGTGYGYTF,TGCGCCAGCAGTCATCCCGGGACGGGTTATGGCTACACCTTC
TRBJ1-3,-,-,TRBV5-6,CTSSSLTSGNTIYF,TGTACCAGCAGCTCGCTGACCTCGGGAAACACCATATATTTT
TRBJ1-4,few,-,TRBV6-4,CASSDTVAGSGKLFF,TGTGCCAGCAGTGACACGGTCGCGGGGAGTGGAAAACTGTTTTTT
TRBJ1-5,-,TRBD1,TRBV28,CASRNRGSGNQPQHF,TGTGCCAGCAGGAACAGGGGAAGTGGCAATCAGCCCCAGCATTTT
TRBJ1-2,-,-,TRBV27,CASKYTGQVGYTF,TGTGCCAGCAAGTATACAGGGCAAGTTGGCTACACCTTC
TRBJ2-7,-,-,TRBV4-1,CASSQDPFYGWPYEQYF,TGCGCCAGCAGCCAAGACCCGTTCTATGGTTGGCCCTACGAGCAGTACTTC
TRBJ1-1,-,-,TRBV30,CAWSVRGRVNTEAFF,TGTGCCTGGAGTGTGAGGGGCAGGGTGAACACTGAAGCTTTCTTT
TRBJ1-4,-,-,TRBV6-1,CASSEVSRTNEKLFF,TGTGCCAGCAGTGAAGTTTCCCGTACTAATGAAAAACTGTTTTTT
TRBJ2-1,once,-,TRBV6-4,CASSDPGKKYEQFF,TGTGCCAGCAGTGACCCGGGAAAAAAATACGAGCAGTTCTTC
TRBJ2-3,once,-,TRBV2,CASTGYPDTQYF,TGTGCCAGCACAGGGTACCCAGATACGCAGTATTTT
TRBJ1-1,-,-,TRBV6-1,CASRDSKNTEAFF,TGTGCCAGCAGGGACAGTAAGAACACTGAAGCTTTCTTT
TRBJ1-5,-,-,TRBV18,CASSPIAGVGNQPQHF,TGTGCCAGCTCACCAATAGCAGGGGTCGGCAATCAGCCCCAGCATTTT
TRBJ2-3,-,-,TRBV6-4,CASSRDWRDTQYF,TGTGCCAGCAGCCGGGACTGGCGGGATACGCAGTATTTT
TRBJ1-5,once,-,TRBV4-2,CASSFVNQPQHF,TGTGCCAGCAGCTTCGTAAATCAGCCCCAGCATTTT